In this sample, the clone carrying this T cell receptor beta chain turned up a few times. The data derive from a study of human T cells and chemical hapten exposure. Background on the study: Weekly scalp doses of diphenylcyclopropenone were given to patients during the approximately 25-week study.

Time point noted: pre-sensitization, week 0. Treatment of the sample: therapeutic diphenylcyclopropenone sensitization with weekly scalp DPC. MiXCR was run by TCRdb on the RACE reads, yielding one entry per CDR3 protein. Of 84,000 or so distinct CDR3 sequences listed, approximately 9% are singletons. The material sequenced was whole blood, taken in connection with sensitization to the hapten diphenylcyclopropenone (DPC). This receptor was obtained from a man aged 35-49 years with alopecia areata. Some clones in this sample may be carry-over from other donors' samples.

The CDR3, as DNA: TGTGCCAGCAGTGGCGGAGACATGGGGGTCGAGCAGTACTTC. Translating it yields CASSGGDMGVEQYF. V usage is TRBV28 and J usage is TRBJ2-7; D is possibly TRBD1 or TRBD2 (5 bases each). The CDR3 has 14 amino acids. Germline lookup yields CDR1 MDHEN and CDR2 SYDVKM. The V end lost 5 bases, the J end lost 6 bases, and 17 bases lay between the germline ends.